The 16 T cell receptor beta chains below come from one sample, sequenced in a study of cytomegalovirus exposure and HLA in healthy donors. The assay was immunoSEQ multiplex PCR, and TCRdb's table has in-frame clones only and misses some. The sample consists of 150,000 or so clones, 86% of them appearing once. The specimen sequenced was PBMCs. The receptors derive from a human donor in good health.

This clone was recorded a few times. V is TRBV28 and J is TRBJ2-1; tentatively, D is TRBD2 (5 bases). The ends were cut back, 4 bases at V and 7 bases at J, with 17 bases in the middle. CDR3 length: 15 amino acids. Germline V CDR1 and CDR2: MDHEN, SYDVKM. CDR3 protein: CASSSSYRQTNEQFF. CDR3 bases: TGTGCCAGCAGTTCTAGCTATCGGCAAACGAATGAGCAGTTCTTC.

V usage is TRBV5-1 and J usage is TRBJ2-3; D perhaps matches TRBD2 (5 bases). In germline, CDR1 is SGHRS, CDR2 YFSETQ. CDR3 size: 17 residues. The V end lost 4 bases, the J end lost 0 bases, and 18 bases lay between the germline ends. The CDR3 coding sequence is TGCGCCAGCAGCCCTCGCCCGGGGAGCACTAGCACAGATACGCAGTATTTT. This codes for CASSPRPGSTSTDTQYF.

The V gene is TRBV5-1, the J gene TRBJ1-1; D is possibly TRBD1 (5 bases). Germline V lookup: CDR1 SGHRS, CDR2 YFSETQ. V lost 8 bases to trimming and J lost 1 base, with 21 bases between them. This CDR3 contains 16 residues. In DNA, the CDR3 is TGCGCCAGTTTTCCGGGACTCACCTCTTCGAACACTGAAGCTTTCTTT. Its translation: CASFPGLTSSNTEAFF.

The J gene is TRBJ2-1, the V gene TRBV15; 11 bases are a match to TRBD2. CDR1 LNHNV and CDR2 YYDKDF come from the germline V gene (reference sequence). The V and J ends lost 0 bases and 4 bases, in that order; junction bases with no gene match: 5. This CDR3 is built from 17 residues. CDR3 nucleotide sequence: TGTGCCACCAGCAGAGATTACGGGACTAGCGGATACAATGAGCAGTTCTTC. Translation gives CATSRDYGTSGYNEQFF.

This clone has only a few counts. The chain joins TRBV2 to TRBJ2-7; tentatively, D is TRBD2 (6 bases). Trimming removed 5 bases at V and 2 bases at J, with 7 bases between. This CDR3 contains 12 residues. CDR1 is SNHLY and CDR2 is FYNNEI in the germline V gene. The CDR3 loop reads CASSPGAYEQYF. In DNA form, the CDR3 reads TGTGCCAGCAGTCCGGGAGCCTACGAGCAGTACTTC.

The chain's CDR3 is CASRGTSGYTDTQYF. In DNA form, the CDR3 reads TGTGCCAGCAGGGGGACTAGCGGGTACACAGATACGCAGTATTTT. The chain uses TRBV6-5 and TRBJ2-3, with 12 nucleotides matching TRBD2. V lost 6 bases and J lost 2; bases outside the gene matches: 3. Germline V gene data show CDR1 as MNHEY and CDR2 as SVGAGI. CDR3 size: 15 residues.

Note on this clone: The same CDR3 is also encoded by other DNA sequences in this sample. The chain couples TRBV7-2 to TRBJ1-3; D not resolved. V lost 0 bases and J lost 0, with 9 bases in between. The CDR3 length is 16 residues. The germline V gene has CDR1 SGHTA and CDR2 FQGNSA. CDR3 amino acids: CASSLAGRVSGNTIYF. As DNA, the CDR3 is TGTGCCAGCAGCTTAGCGGGGAGAGTCTCTGGAAACACCATATATTTT. Full variable domain (rest looked up from reference TRBV7-2 and TRBJ1-3): GAGVSQSPSNKVTEKGKDVELRCDPISGHTALYWYRQSLGQGLEFLIYFQGNSAPDKSGLPSDRFSAERTGGSVSTLTIQRTQQEDSAVYLCASSLAGRVSGNTIYFGEGSWLTVV.

V and J are TRBV5-6 and TRBJ2-2, with TRBD1 as a possible D gene (6 bases). With 4 bases removed from V and 0 bases from J, the gap between germline ends came to 13 bases. The CDR3 extends over 16 amino acids. Germline values: CDR1 SGHDT, CDR2 YYEEEE. CDR3 loop: CASSPGDTANTGELFF. The CDR3, as DNA: TGTGCCAGCAGCCCCGGGGACACCGCGAACACCGGGGAGCTGTTTTTT.

This clone was counted a few times. The rearrangement links TRBV19 to TRBJ2-5, with D possibly matching TRBD2 (5 bases). CDR1 is LNHDA, CDR2 SQIVND, per germline (reference sequence). The V and J ends lost 10 bases and 0 bases respectively, with 15 bases between them. The CDR3 runs 14 residues. CDR3 DNA: TGTGCCACCTCCCTAGCAGCGTACCAAGAGACCCAGTACTTC. Translating it yields CATSLAAYQETQYF.

This clone came up once. J is TRBJ2-1 and V is TRBV6-5; 9 bases align to TRBD2. With V trimmed by 5 bases and J by 5 bases, 7 bases remained unmatched. Germline V CDR1 and CDR2: MNHEY, SVGAGI. CDR3 length: 15 residues. CDR3 amino acids: CASSGSGGHHNEQFF. The CDR3 DNA sequence: TGTGCCAGCAGTGGCAGCGGGGGGCACCACAATGAGCAGTTCTTC.

This chain links TRBV12-5 with TRBJ2-1; TRBD2 agrees at 7 bases. J lost 0 bases, V lost 2 bases, and 7 bases had no gene match. Germline-derived CDR1 and CDR2 are LGHNT and FRNRAP. The CDR3 is 17 amino acids. CDR3 nucleotide sequence: TGTGCTAGTGGTTTGTCCACTAGCGCCTACTCCTACAATGAGCAGTTCTTC. It yields the protein CASGLSTSAYSYNEQFF.

This clone has a single count. The chain links TRBV5-4 to TRBJ1-5, with a weak D call TRBD1 (5 bases). V was pared by 3 bases and J by 6 bases, with 28 bases between. Germline V lookup: CDR1 SGHNT, CDR2 YYREEE (reference sequence). This CDR3 region has 19 residues. CDR3 residues: CASSSAGTAWSAKTQPQHF. DNA of the CDR3: TGTGCCAGCAGCTCAGCGGGGACGGCTTGGAGTGCGAAAACTCAGCCCCAGCATTTT. The variable domain in full, completed from reference TRBV5-4 and TRBJ1-5, reads ETGVTQSPTHLIKTRGQQVTLRCSSQSGHNTVSWYQQALGQGPQFIFQYYREEENGRGNFPPRFSGLQFPNYSSELNVNALELDDSALYLCASSSAGTAWSAKTQPQHFGDGTRLSIL.

The CDR3 nucleotides read TGCGCCAGCAGCCAAGTCCGGGGGACGGACACCGGGGAGCTGTTTTTT. Protein sequence: CASSQVRGTDTGELFF. The chain couples TRBV4-1 to TRBJ2-2; D possibly corresponds to TRBD2 (6 bases). V was cut by 1 base and J by 3 bases, with 12 bases left in between. The length of the CDR3 is 16 residues. Looked up from germline, CDR1 is MGHRA and CDR2 is YSYEKL.

This clone has only one observation. The J gene is TRBJ2-1, the V gene TRBV7-9; tentatively, D is TRBD1 (5 bases). The CDR3 covers 16 residues. The germline CDR1 and CDR2 sequences are SEHNR and FQNEAQ (reference sequence). The V gene lost 1 base and the J gene lost 0 bases, with 10 bases spanning the gap. The DNA of the CDR3 is TGTGCCAGCAGCTTAGACAGGCCTAGCTCCTACAATGAGCAGTTCTTC. Protein sequence: CASSLDRPSSYNEQFF.

The chain joins TRBV19 to TRBJ2-1; 7 positions match TRBD1. The length of the CDR3 is 14 residues. Germline lookup yields CDR1 LNHDA and CDR2 SQIVND (reference sequence). The V gene end was trimmed by 6 bases and the J gene end by 1 base; junction bases not matched to a gene: 3. CDR3 sequence: CASRTGDSYNEQFF. The CDR3 nucleotides are TGTGCCAGTAGAACAGGGGATTCCTACAATGAGCAGTTCTTC.

The V and J genes are TRBV19 and TRBJ2-3; a weak D match, TRBD2 (5 bases). The ends were cut back, 7 bases at V and 3 bases at J, with 11 bases in the middle. The CDR3 sequence is 13 residues long. The germline V gene has CDR1 LNHDA and CDR2 SQIVND (reference sequence). DNA for the CDR3: TGTGCCAGTACTCCGGGATGGACAGATACGCAGTATTTT. The encoded protein is CASTPGWTDTQYF.